These 28 T cell receptor beta chains were sequenced from one sample in a study of regulatory T cells in long-lasting Graves disease (dated by TCRdb to the early 2020s). In the paper's terms, the time point label means: newly diagnosed GD, antithyroid drugs for less than 3 months. RNA was extracted from PBMCs in TRIzol for both TCR sequencing and RNA sequencing. The library was generated by multiplex PCR. Sequencing was carried out with an Illumina HiSeq 4000. CDR3 regions were amplified by Arm-PCR with iRepertoire HTBI primers to construct TCR beta libraries. TCRdb took the public reads, trimmed them with fastp at Q25, ran MiXCR for clone calling and kept in-frame beta chains. Rows matching on CDR3 protein sequence are summarized as one entry with the most common DNA and genes. This sample is represented by about 610,000 distinct CDR3 sequences; 15% to 20% of them were singletons. The top ten clonotypes cover approximately 12% of the sample.

This sample was shared with a second study, whose subject was T cells in Graves' hyperthyroidism and ophthalmopathy.

Specimen: peripheral blood mononuclear cells (PBMCs), collected at new diagnosis, from a patient treated with antithyroid drugs. These receptors were taken from a man younger than 30 with Graves disease. Donor details come from another sample of the same person, matched by shared clones.

Regarding this clonotype: One junction end does not reproduce the germline sequence, and a read error may be involved. The V and J genes are TRBV7-6 and TRBJ1-3; 7 nucleotides line up with TRBD1. The CDR3 has 12 amino acids. Germline V gives CDR1 SGHVS, CDR2 FNYEAQ. The CDR3 coding sequence is TGTGCCAGCAGCCCAGGGGGGGACATATTCCTTTTT. This gives the protein CASSPGGDIFLF.

Concerning this clonotype: This may be a read error: a much more frequent sequence differs by one nucleotide. This chain connects TRBV3-1 to TRBJ1-1; D may be TRBD1 (6 bases). Germline V gene lookup returns CDR1 LGHDT and CDR2 YNNKEL (reference sequence). Between the trimmed V and J ends, which lost 1 base and 12 bases, there was a span of 12 bases. The CDR3 contains 12 residues. This CDR3 reads CASSQAQGSSFF. For the CDR3, the DNA is TGTGCCAGCAGCCAAGCACAGGGTTCTTCTTTCTTT.

This clonotype was seen a handful of times. One base away lies a much larger clone, so this may be a sequencing read error. The chain joins TRBV29-1 to TRBJ1-1; D is uncertain. Germline CDR1 and CDR2: SQVTM and ANQGSEA. This CDR3 has 13 amino acids. The CDR3 spells CSVKESPNTEASF. CDR3 nucleotide sequence: TGCAGCGTGAAGGAGAGCCCGAACACTGAAGCTTCCTTT.

This clonotype was observed a handful of times. The genes are TRBV18 and TRBJ2-7, with D possibly matching TRBD1 (5 bases). From germline, CDR1 is KGHSH and CDR2 LQKENI. The CDR3 has 12 residues. V was clipped by 5 bases and J by 4 bases, with 9 bases between them. The CDR3 spells CASSKDTYEQYF. The CDR3 DNA reads as TGTGCCAGCTCAAAGGACACATACGAGCAGTACTTC.

This clonotype came up many times. The chain links TRBV6-1 to TRBJ1-2; 11 nucleotides align to TRBD1. Germline CDR1 reads MNHNS; CDR2 reads SASEGT. The CDR3 sequence is 15 residues long. V was clipped by 7 bases and J by 5 bases; unmatched bases: 9. The CDR3 DNA is TGTGCCAGCACCCAACGGACAGGGGGCAGGTATGGCTACACCTTC. Translated: CASTQRTGGRYGYTF.

This clonotype showed up many times. The rearrangement uses TRBV7-9 and TRBJ2-5; perhaps TRBD2 as D (5 bases). The CDR3 consists of 15 residues. The germline CDR1 and CDR2 sequences are SEHNR and FQNEAQ (reference sequence). V was trimmed by 0 bases and J by 4 bases, leaving 12 bases between them. CDR3 sequence: CASSLASGLGETQYF. CDR3 nucleotides: TGTGCCAGCAGCTTAGCCTCGGGGTTGGGAGAGACCCAGTACTTC.

The V gene is TRBV3-1, the J gene TRBJ2-5, with D hard to call. V gave up 0 bases and J gave up 1 base, with 9 bases separating them. CDR1 LGHDT and CDR2 YNNKEL come from the germline V gene (reference sequence). This CDR3 comprises 15 residues. The CDR3 spells CASSQDTRTQETQYF. The DNA for the CDR3 is TGTGCCAGCAGCCAAGATACACGGACCCAAGAGACCCAGTACTTC.

This clonotype was detected many times. V usage is TRBV7-9 and J usage is TRBJ2-7; possible D gene TRBD1, 5 bases. Trimming shortened V by 4 bases and J by 3 bases, and 16 bases separated the two germline ends. CDR1 and CDR2 (germline): SEHNR, FQNEAQ (reference sequence). The CDR3 is 15 residues long. As DNA, the CDR3 is TGTGCCAGCAGCTCCAACCAGGGTTTCAGCTACGAGCAGTACTTC. As protein: CASSSNQGFSYEQYF.

This clonotype was counted many times. J is TRBJ2-7 and V is TRBV7-9, with D possibly TRBD1 on 7 matching bases. This CDR3 has 15 residues. Germline-derived CDR1 and CDR2 are SEHNR and FQNEAQ (reference sequence). Trimming removed 5 bases at V and 2 bases at J, with 16 bases between. CDR3 nucleotides: TGTGCCAGCAGCACCGGGGGACAGCTTACCTACGAGCAGTACTTC. This translates into CASSTGGQLTYEQYF.

Worth noting for this clonotype: A single base separates this from a much larger clone, so it may be a read error. The chain uses TRBV2 and TRBJ2-3, with 10 bases that match TRBD2. CDR1 and CDR2 from the germline V gene are SNHLY and FYNNEI. There are 15 residues in the CDR3. As DNA, the CDR3 is TGTGCCAACAGTGAACTAGCGGGAATCGCAGATACGCAGTATTTT. It translates to CANSELAGIADTQYF.

There are a few counts of this clonotype. The J gene is TRBJ2-6, the V gene TRBV19; tentatively, D is TRBD2 (5 bases). Germline V gives CDR1 LNHDA, CDR2 SQIVND (reference sequence). Trimming cost V 7 bases and J 0 bases, with 13 bases left between them. The CDR3 has 16 residues. CDR3 in amino acids: CASKTGSHSGANVLTF. CDR3 in DNA: TGTGCCAGTAAGACGGGATCTCACTCTGGGGCCAACGTCCTGACTTTC.

This clonotype has a count of ten or more. The genes are TRBV20-1 and TRBJ2-3, with D possibly matching TRBD2 (6 bases). Trimming stripped 7 bases from V and 1 base from J, with 15 bases between. Per the germline V gene, CDR1 is DFQATT and CDR2 is SNEGSKA (reference sequence). The CDR3 is made up of 14 amino acids. The CDR3, as DNA: TGCAGTGTGGGACTCCCTGCGGGCACAGATACGCAGTATTTT. It specifies CSVGLPAGTDTQYF.

This clonotype was counted at least ten times. The chain uses TRBV6-1 and TRBJ2-7, with TRBD2 matching 7 bases. This CDR3 has 14 residues. Trimming at V came to 6 bases and at J to 3 bases, leaving 8 bases not matched to a gene. CDR1 is MNHNS and CDR2 is SASEGT in the germline V gene. As DNA, the CDR3 is TGTGCCAGCAGGCGACTAGCTGAGATCTACGAGCAGTACTTC. It is translated as CASRRLAEIYEQYF.

To note about this clonotype: In this CDR3 the conserved last residue, phenylalanine or tryptophan, is missing, so a read error is likely. The chain is built from TRBV12-3 or TRBV12-4 and TRBJ2-1; 10 bases are a match to TRBD2. Judging by the DNA end, TRBJ2-5 fits better; the J call may be wrong. This CDR3 contains 20 residues. CDR3 nucleotide sequence: TGTGCCAGCAGTTTATTCCCCCGGGCCACTAGCGGGAATCGGCCGGAGACCCAGTACTCC. Residues: CASSLFPRATSGNRPETQYS.

The chain recombines TRBV5-1 with TRBJ2-2; TRBD2 matches at 12 bases. V was pared by 0 bases and J by 4 bases, with 1 base of the junction left unmatched. CDR3 length equals 16 residues. CDR1 SGHRS and CDR2 YFSETQ come from the germline V gene. The CDR3 loop is CASSLVLAGGTGELFF. The CDR3 nucleotides are TGCGCCAGCAGCTTGGTACTAGCGGGAGGCACCGGGGAGCTGTTTTTT.

This clonotype was found many times. The chain employs TRBV29-1 and TRBJ1-1, with 8 positions matching TRBD1. The length of the CDR3 is 14 residues. The J segment lost 6 bases and the V segment lost 3 bases, leaving 9 bases of the junction unmatched. Germline values: CDR1 SQVTM, CDR2 ANQGSEA. The CDR3: CSVDGGQGDPEAFF. In DNA, the CDR3 is TGCAGCGTTGATGGTGGACAGGGAGACCCTGAAGCTTTCTTT.

This clonotype has a handful of counts. This chain connects TRBV12-3 or TRBV12-4 to TRBJ2-7; D not certain. CDR3 length: 14 amino acids. V was pared by 1 base and J by 2 bases, with 9 bases between. The CDR3 bases are TGTGCCAGCAGTTTAGGTTCGTGGGCCTACGAGCAGTACTTC. Its translation: CASSLGSWAYEQYF.

The rearrangement joins TRBV5-6 to TRBJ2-5; D gene unclear. The CDR3 is made up of 15 amino acids. V was trimmed by 2 bases and J by 1 base, leaving 12 bases between them. The germline gives CDR1 SGHDT, CDR2 YYEEEE. The CDR3 here is CASSLRLKAQETQYF. CDR3 nucleotides: TGTGCCAGCAGCTTACGCCTCAAAGCCCAAGAGACCCAGTACTTC.

Turning to this clonotype: This may come from a read error, since a much larger clone is one base off. The chain joins TRBV6-2 or TRBV6-3 to TRBJ2-4, with 13 bases aligning to TRBD2. Losses at the gene ends were 5 bases for V and 3 bases for J; bases not matched to a gene: 13. Germline V gene sequence: CDR1 MNHEY, CDR2 SVGEGT. The CDR3 runs 19 residues. CDR3 in DNA: TGTGCCAGCAGTACCTGGACTAGCGGGAGCCCCAGGGTCAAAAACATTCAGTACTTC. It specifies CASSTWTSGSPRVKNIQYF.

This clonotype was detected a few times. The chain uses TRBV7-9 and TRBJ2-5; possibly TRBD1 or TRBD2 for D (5 bases each). This CDR3 is 14 amino acids long. V shed 10 bases and J shed 4 bases, with 19 bases lying between them. Per the germline V gene, CDR1 is SEHNR and CDR2 is FQNEAQ (reference sequence). In DNA, the CDR3 is TGTGCCATACGGACGGAGGCAGGGCGAGAGACCCAGTACTTC. Its translation is CAIRTEAGRETQYF.

This clonotype has at least ten counts. In DNA form, the CDR3 reads TGCAGTGCTAGAGATAGCAGGGCCAAAAACATTCAGTACTTC. Protein product: CSARDSRAKNIQYF. The chain has TRBV20-1 and TRBJ2-4; D is unresolved. V was clipped by 0 bases and J by 1 base, with 7 bases between them. This CDR3 has 14 amino acids. The germline gives CDR1 DFQATT, CDR2 SNEGSKA (reference sequence).

The V call is TRBV19, the J call TRBJ2-1; weak D call: TRBD2 (7 bases). The V end lost 4 bases, the J end lost 8 bases, and 18 bases lay between the germline ends. This CDR3 spans 15 amino acids. The germline V gene encodes CDR1 LNHDA and CDR2 SQIVND (reference sequence). CDR3: CASSRGGAVRYEQFF. The DNA for the CDR3 is TGTGCCAGTAGTAGGGGGGGCGCGGTCCGGTATGAGCAGTTCTTC.

Many counts were recorded for this clonotype. The rearrangement links TRBV29-1 to TRBJ2-7; D perhaps matches TRBD1 (6 bases). The CDR3 is 12 amino acids. V was shortened by 4 bases and J by 6 bases, with 13 bases between the two germline ends. CDR1 and CDR2 (germline): SQVTM, ANQGSEA. In DNA, the CDR3 is TGCAGCGTTGTACAGGGAAACTCCGAGCAGTACTTC. Its translation is CSVVQGNSEQYF.

This clonotype was seen ten or more times. The chain joins TRBV20-1 to TRBJ2-1; unclear D gene. The germline V gene has CDR1 DFQATT and CDR2 SNEGSKA (reference sequence). V lost 5 bases, J lost 7 bases, and 12 bases lay in between. This CDR3 is built from 12 residues. The DNA of the CDR3 is TGCAGTGCTCCCGAGGTAGGGAATGAGCAGTTCTTC. It codes for CSAPEVGNEQFF.

The table lists this clonotype with many counts. V is TRBV6-1 and J is TRBJ2-2, with a tentative D call TRBD1 (5 bases). Germline-derived CDR1 and CDR2 are MNHNS and SASEGT. CDR3 length: 15 amino acids. Trimming removed 3 bases from V and 5 bases from J, with 13 bases in between. The CDR3 region is CASSDWQGWTGELFF. CDR3 DNA sequence: TGTGCCAGCAGTGATTGGCAGGGATGGACCGGGGAGCTGTTTTTT.

At least ten counts were recorded for this clonotype. This chain connects TRBV12-3 or TRBV12-4 to TRBJ2-1, with D perhaps TRBD1 (5 bases). The CDR3 loop spans 16 amino acids. V lost 7 bases and J 4 bases, leaving 20 bases between the germline ends. CDR3 in amino acids: CASTGQHLVGYNEQFF. The CDR3 DNA reads as TGTGCCAGCACAGGGCAGCATTTAGTTGGTTACAATGAGCAGTTCTTC.

This clonotype was counted at least ten times. This chain uses TRBV5-4 with TRBJ2-3; no reliable D call. The V end was cut by 5 bases, the J end by 3 bases, with 7 bases between. Germline CDR1 SGHNT, CDR2 YYREEE (reference sequence). The CDR3 contains 12 residues. This CDR3 reads CASSHQTDTQYF. The CDR3 coding sequence is TGTGCCAGCAGTCACCAGACAGATACGCAGTATTTT.

This clonotype was seen many times. This chain uses TRBV6-1 with TRBJ1-1, with TRBD1 matching 7 bases. The CDR3 runs to 14 residues. The V and J ends lost 5 bases and 0 bases, in that order; junction bases with no gene match: 3. CDR1 and CDR2 (germline): MNHNS, SASEGT. The CDR3 DNA reads as TGTGCCAGCAGTACGGGACAGTTGAACACTGAAGCTTTCTTT. Translating it yields CASSTGQLNTEAFF.